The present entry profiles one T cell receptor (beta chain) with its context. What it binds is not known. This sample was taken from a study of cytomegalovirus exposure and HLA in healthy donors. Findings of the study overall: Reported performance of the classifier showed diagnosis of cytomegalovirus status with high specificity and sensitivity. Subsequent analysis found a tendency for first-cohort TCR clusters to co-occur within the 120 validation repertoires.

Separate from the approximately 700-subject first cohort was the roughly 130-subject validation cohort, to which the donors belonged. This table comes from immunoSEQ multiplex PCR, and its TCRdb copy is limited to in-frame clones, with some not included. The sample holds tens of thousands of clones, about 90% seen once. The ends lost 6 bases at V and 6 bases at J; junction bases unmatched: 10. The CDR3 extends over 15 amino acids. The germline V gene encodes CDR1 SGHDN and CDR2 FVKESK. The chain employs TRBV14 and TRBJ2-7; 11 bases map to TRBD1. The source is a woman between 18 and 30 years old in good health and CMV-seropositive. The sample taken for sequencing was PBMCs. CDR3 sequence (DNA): TGTGCCAGCAGTCGCTACAGGACAGGGGGCACCGAGCAGTACTTC. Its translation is CASSRYRTGGTEQYF.